This TCR beta chain stems from a study of cytomegalovirus exposure and HLA in healthy donors. The study's findings and limits: An analysis that came later showed most CMV-associated TCR beta chains appearing HLA-restricted. Cytomegalovirus status was reportedly diagnosed by the classifier with high sensitivity and specificity.

PCR amplification relied on 60 Vbeta primers (plus 13 Jbeta primers). Produced via immunoSEQ multiplex PCR; TCRdb's table is partial and in-frame only. The sample comprises some 150,000 clones, over 75% of which are singletons, and over 0.6% rests with the top ten. CDR1 is SQVTM and CDR2 is ANQGSEA in the germline V gene. V lost 4 bases and J 5 bases, leaving 12 bases between the germline ends. The CDR3 is made up of 13 amino acids. Concerning this clone: What it binds is unknown.

The source of this sequence is a male donor in good health and CMV-seronegative. The sample was PBMCs. This chain uses TRBV29-1 with TRBJ2-1; D not certain. The CDR3 region has the DNA TGCAGCGTTGTACAGTATACCGACAATGAGCAGTTCTTC. Encoded protein: CSVVQYTDNEQFF.